This TCR beta chain was observed in a study of response to subunit inactivated influenza vaccine. Broader study findings: Few new T cells, the authors suggested, are recruited by each seasonal influenza vaccination.

The sample holds a few counts of this clonotype. Its cognate antigen is unknown. TCRdb used MiXCR to reprocess the RT-PCR reads, holding one entry per CDR3 protein. The sample yields fewer than 750,000 distinct CDR3 sequences, approximately 15% seen once. Germline V gene lookup returns CDR1 SGHTA and CDR2 FQGNSA. V was clipped by 6 bases and J by 4 bases; unmatched bases: 6. This CDR3 is built from 14 residues. This clonotype originated in a man between 50 and 59 years old who received an inactivated influenza vaccine. Source: PBMCs from blood, taken 12 days after vaccination. The rearrangement links TRBV7-2 to TRBJ2-3; TRBD1 aligns across 8 bases. For the CDR3, the DNA is TGTGCCAGCAGACCTCGGACAGGGTCAGATACGCAGTATTTT. Translating gives CASRPRTGSDTQYF. Looking up the rest from reference TRBV7-2 and TRBJ2-3 gives the full variable domain: GAGVSQSPSNKVTEKGKDVELRCDPISGHTALYWYRQSLGQGLEFLIYFQGNSAPDKSGLPSDRFSAERTGGSVSTLTIQRTQQEDSAVYLCASRPRTGSDTQYFGPGTRLTVL.